This T cell receptor beta chain was obtained from a study of blood T cell repertoires in COVID-19. Whole-study context: The United States, Italy and Spain provided the acute and convalescent COVID-19 samples. T cells, B-cell-depleted T cells, or PBMCs provided the cDNA or gDNA that served as material.

Under the authors' procedure: The assay estimated nucleated cells by amplifying reference gene primers. TCRdb keeps only in-frame clones here, not all; method: immunoSEQ multiplex PCR. The V and J calls and the clone size are those of that table, but D and trimming were determined from the DNA. The repertoire holds 100,000 to 150,000 clones, with roughly 88% as singletons. The specimen sequenced was peripheral blood. The TCR originated in a man aged 50 to 59 with acute or convalescent COVID-19.

The CDR3: CASSSVTGEASGNTIYF. CDR3 coding DNA: TGTGCCAGCTCATCCGTGACAGGGGAGGCCTCTGGAAACACCATATATTTT. The chain is built from TRBV18 and TRBJ1-3, with TRBD1 identical over 8 bases. CDR3 length: 17 residues. Germline V gene sequence: CDR1 KGHSH, CDR2 LQKENI. Trimming cost V 5 bases and J 0 bases; bases outside gene matches: 9.